This entry concerns a single T cell receptor (beta chain). V lost 0 bases and J lost 0, with 5 bases in between. Germline CDR1 is SGHDT and CDR2 is YYEEEE. The CDR3 has 14 amino acids. This entry comes from a study of blood T cell repertoires in COVID-19. The table came from immunoSEQ multiplex PCR; TCRdb's copy has only in-frame clones and leaves some out. The profile shows 120,000 or so clones, approximately 82% of them singletons. V and J are TRBV5-6 and TRBJ2-3; D gene ambiguous. The source of this sequence is a woman aged 80 or older with acute or convalescent COVID-19. Sequenced sample: peripheral blood. CDR3 nucleotide sequence: TGTGCCAGCAGCTTGGGAGAGAGCACAGATACGCAGTATTTT. Translating it yields CASSLGESTDTQYF.